Listed below are T cell receptor beta chains from one sample, sequenced in a study of T cell changes during pregnancy in multiple sclerosis. This table comes from immunoSEQ multiplex PCR, and its TCRdb copy is limited to in-frame clones, with some not included. Of tens of thousands of clones in the sample, roughly 91% were seen once. The sample in question was CD8+ T cells from peripheral blood mononuclear cells, obtained after pregnancy. The receptors were sampled from a female donor in good health, enrolled as a control in a pregnancy study. Each CDR3 is given with its conserved first and last residue. Fields, in order: V gene, D gene, clone size, J gene, CDR3 protein, CDR3 DNA. D genes are given only for firm matches. Where a row states a size, it is once, few, many or the class of an expanded clone; other rows omit it.

V gene: TRBV7-6
D gene: -
clone size: once
J gene: TRBJ2-2
CDR3 protein: CASSLASGLRESGELFF
CDR3 DNA: TGTGCCAGCAGCTTAGCGTCGGGGCTCCGGGAGTCTGGGGAGCTGTTTTTT

V gene: TRBV7-9
D gene: -
clone size: -
J gene: TRBJ2-2
CDR3 protein: CASSFSGTTGELFF
CDR3 DNA: TGTGCCAGCAGCTTTTCAGGCACCACCGGGGAGCTGTTTTTT

V gene: TRBV6-6
D gene: TRBD2
clone size: few
J gene: TRBJ2-3
CDR3 protein: CASSLGTSLNTDTQYF
CDR3 DNA: TGTGCCAGCAGCCTCGGGACTAGCCTCAACACAGATACGCAGTATTTT

V gene: TRBV6-5
D gene: -
clone size: -
J gene: TRBJ2-5
CDR3 protein: CASSYLGAETQYF
CDR3 DNA: TGTGCCAGCAGTTACTTGGGGGCAGAGACCCAGTACTTC

V gene: TRBV27
D gene: TRBD2
clone size: -
J gene: TRBJ2-1
CDR3 protein: CASSLYGLAGAPYNEQFF
CDR3 DNA: TGTGCCAGCAGTTTATACGGACTAGCGGGGGCCCCCTACAATGAGCAGTTCTTC

V gene: TRBV30
D gene: TRBD1
clone size: -
J gene: TRBJ1-3
CDR3 protein: CAWKGALNTIYF
CDR3 DNA: TGTGCCTGGAAGGGGGCCTTGAACACCATATATTTT

V gene: TRBV9
D gene: TRBD1
clone size: -
J gene: TRBJ2-3
CDR3 protein: CASSPRQGATYTDTQYF
CDR3 DNA: TGTGCCAGCAGCCCACGACAGGGGGCAACCTACACAGATACGCAGTATTTT

V gene: TRBV4-2
D gene: -
clone size: -
J gene: TRBJ1-1
CDR3 protein: CASRPYTGLNTEAFF
CDR3 DNA: TGTGCCAGCAGGCCTTACACAGGGTTGAACACTGAAGCTTTCTTT

V gene: TRBV4-3
D gene: TRBD2
clone size: -
J gene: TRBJ2-1
CDR3 protein: CASSHAAGSYNEQFF
CDR3 DNA: TGCGCCAGCAGCCATGCAGCGGGGTCCTACAATGAGCAGTTCTTC

V gene: TRBV14
D gene: TRBD2
clone size: -
J gene: TRBJ2-1
CDR3 protein: CASSQEGAGGNEQFF
CDR3 DNA: TGTGCCAGCAGCCAAGAGGGGGCGGGGGGCAATGAGCAGTTCTTC

V gene: TRBV9
D gene: -
clone size: -
J gene: TRBJ2-2
CDR3 protein: CASSVPGNTGELFF
CDR3 DNA: TGTGCCAGCAGCGTACCAGGGAACACCGGGGAGCTGTTTTTT

V gene: TRBV6-4
D gene: TRBD2
clone size: -
J gene: TRBJ2-3
CDR3 protein: CATSGIAGAPDTQYF
CDR3 DNA: TGTGCCACCTCGGGTATAGCGGGGGCACCAGATACGCAGTATTTT

V gene: TRBV7-8
D gene: TRBD2
clone size: -
J gene: TRBJ2-5
CDR3 protein: CASSPVPVGLVQETQYF
CDR3 DNA: TGTGCCAGCAGCCCCGTCCCTGTAGGACTAGTACAAGAGACCCAGTACTTC